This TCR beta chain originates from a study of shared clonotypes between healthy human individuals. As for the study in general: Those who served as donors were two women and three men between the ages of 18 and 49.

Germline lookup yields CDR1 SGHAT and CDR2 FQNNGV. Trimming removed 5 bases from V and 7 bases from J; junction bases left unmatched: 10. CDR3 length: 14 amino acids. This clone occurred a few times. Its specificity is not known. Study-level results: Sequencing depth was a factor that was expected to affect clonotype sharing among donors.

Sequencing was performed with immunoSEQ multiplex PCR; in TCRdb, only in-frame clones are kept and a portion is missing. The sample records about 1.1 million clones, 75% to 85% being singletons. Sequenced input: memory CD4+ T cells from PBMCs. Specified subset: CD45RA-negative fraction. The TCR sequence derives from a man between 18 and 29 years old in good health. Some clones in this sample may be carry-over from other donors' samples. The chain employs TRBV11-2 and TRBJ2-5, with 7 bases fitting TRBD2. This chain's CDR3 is CASSGIRGVGTQYF. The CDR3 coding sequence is TGTGCCAGCAGCGGCATACGGGGGGTTGGGACCCAGTACTTC.